This TCR beta chain came from a study of post-analysis software for immune sequencing data. Unique molecular identifiers featured in each of the TCR beta cDNA libraries. Yield was approximately 500,000 cDNA molecules from about 1 to 10 million T cells. TCRdb re-analysed the PCR reads in MiXCR, keeping a single row per CDR3 protein. The table lists under 200,000 distinct CDR3 sequences, roughly 35% of them singletons. The germline gives CDR1 MNHEY, CDR2 SVGEGT. V lost 5 bases, J lost 6 bases, and 10 bases stayed unmatched. The length of the CDR3 is 15 residues. This chain uses TRBV6-2 or TRBV6-3 with TRBJ2-1; 7 positions agree with TRBD2. The sample consisted of blood, taken after autologous hematopoietic stem cell transplantation. The receptor comes from a girl aged 10 to 17 with multiple sclerosis. The CDR3 sequence: CASSLLGGLVNEQFF. DNA for the CDR3: TGTGCCAGCAGTCTCCTGGGGGGGTTGGTCAATGAGCAGTTCTTC.